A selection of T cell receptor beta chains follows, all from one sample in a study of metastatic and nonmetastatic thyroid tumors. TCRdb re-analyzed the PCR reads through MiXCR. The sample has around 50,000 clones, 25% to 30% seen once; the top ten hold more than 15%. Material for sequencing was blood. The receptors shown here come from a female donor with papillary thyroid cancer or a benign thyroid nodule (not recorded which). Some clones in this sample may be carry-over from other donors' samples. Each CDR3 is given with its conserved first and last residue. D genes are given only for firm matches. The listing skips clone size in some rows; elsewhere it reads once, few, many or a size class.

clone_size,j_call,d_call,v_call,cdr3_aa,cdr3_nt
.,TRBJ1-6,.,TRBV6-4,CASSDWPNSPLHF,TGTGCCAGCAGTGACTGGCCGAATTCACCCCTCCACTTT
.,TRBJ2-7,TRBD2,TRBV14,CASSRASGGSYEQYF,TGTGCCAGCAGCCGGGCTAGCGGGGGCTCCTACGAGCAGTACTTC
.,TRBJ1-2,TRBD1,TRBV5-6,CASSLGLNEGAYGHTF,TGTGCCAGCAGCTTGGGACTCAACGAGGGGGCTTATGGCCACACCTTC
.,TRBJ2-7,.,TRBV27,CASSSLGLSSYEQYF,TGTGCCAGCAGTAGTCTGGGGCTAAGCTCCTACGAGCAGTACTTC
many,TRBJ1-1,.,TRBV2,CASSDFFSENTEAFF,TGTGCCAGCAGTGATTTTTTTTCGGAGAACACTGAAGCTTTCTTT
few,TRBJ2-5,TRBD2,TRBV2,CASRAGEETQYF,TGTGCCAGCAGGGCGGGGGAAGAGACCCAGTACTTC
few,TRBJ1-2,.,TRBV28,CASSSPPGSNYGYTF,TGTGCCAGCAGTTCCCCCCCAGGGTCTAACTATGGCTACACCTTC
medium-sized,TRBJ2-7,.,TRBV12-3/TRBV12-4,CASSLGPGNNEQYF,TGTGCCAGCAGTTTAGGACCGGGAAATAACGAGCAGTACTTC
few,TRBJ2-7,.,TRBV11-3,CASSRGGNEQYF,TGTGCCAGCAGCCGTGGGGGGAACGAGCAGTACTTC
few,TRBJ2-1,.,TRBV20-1,CSATGLRGHEQFF,TGCAGTGCAACAGGGCTTAGGGGCCATGAGCAGTTCTTC
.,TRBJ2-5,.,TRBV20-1,CSARDLLIFETQYF,TGCAGTGCTAGAGATCTGCTTATCTTTGAGACCCAGTACTTC
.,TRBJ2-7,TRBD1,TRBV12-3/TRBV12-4,CASSSSQGLLYF,TGTGCCAGCAGTTCATCACAGGGGTTGCTGTACTTC
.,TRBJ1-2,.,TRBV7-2,CASSPAGREYYGYTF,TGTGCCAGCAGCCCAGCGGGCAGGGAGTACTATGGCTACACCTTC
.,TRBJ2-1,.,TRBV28,CASTRRPFEVTNEQFF,TGTGCCAGCACCCGACGCCCCTTTGAGGTGACGAATGAGCAGTTCTTC
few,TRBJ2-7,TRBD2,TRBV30,CAWSSLAGVRYEQYF,TGTGCCTGGAGTTCCCTAGCGGGAGTTCGCTACGAGCAGTACTTC
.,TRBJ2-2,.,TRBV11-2,CASSLVEVGGSTGELFF,TGTGCCAGCAGCTTAGTAGAGGTGGGGGGCTCCACCGGGGAGCTGTTTTTT
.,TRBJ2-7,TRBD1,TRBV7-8,CASSSGTGAIVSSYEQYF,TGTGCCAGCAGCTCCGGGACAGGGGCTATTGTGAGCTCCTACGAGCAGTACTTC
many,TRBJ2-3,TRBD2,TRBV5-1,CASRAGEADTQYF,TGCGCCAGCAGAGCGGGAGAGGCAGATACGCAGTATTTT
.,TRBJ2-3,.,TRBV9,CASSEGGSTDTQYF,TGTGCCAGCAGCGAAGGGGGGAGCACAGATACGCAGTATTTT
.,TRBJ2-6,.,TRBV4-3,CASSQTGGSSGANVLTF,TGCGCCAGCAGCCAAACTGGGGGTAGCTCTGGGGCCAACGTCCTGACTTTC
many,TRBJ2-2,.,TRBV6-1,CASSEITGTPWELFF,TGTGCCAGCAGTGAGATCACAGGGACACCGTGGGAGCTGTTTTTT
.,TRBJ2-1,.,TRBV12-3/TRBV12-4,CATEGGGINEQFF,TGTGCCACTGAGGGGGGGGGCATCAATGAGCAGTTCTTC
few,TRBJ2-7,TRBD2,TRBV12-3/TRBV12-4,CASSSVLAGLEQYF,TGTGCCAGCAGTTCCGTACTAGCGGGACTCGAGCAGTACTTC
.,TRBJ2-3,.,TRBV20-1,CSAKALSLASTDTQYF,TGCAGTGCTAAAGCGTTGTCCCTAGCTAGCACAGATACGCAGTATTTT
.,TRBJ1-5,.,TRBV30,CAWSVLWGIGQRQHF,TGTGCCTGGAGTGTACTGTGGGGAATTGGGCAGCGCCAGCATTTT
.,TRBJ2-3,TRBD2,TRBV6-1,CASTPSETSGGDTQYF,TGTGCCAGCACCCCTTCGGAGACTAGCGGGGGAGATACGCAGTATTTT
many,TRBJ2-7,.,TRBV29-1,CSVETTVGNEQYF,TGCAGCGTTGAAACTACGGTCGGCAACGAGCAGTACTTC
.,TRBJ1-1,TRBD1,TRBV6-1,CASRLDRMNTEAFF,TGTGCCAGCAGGCTGGACAGGATGAACACTGAAGCTTTCTTT